A selection of T cell receptor beta chains follows, all from one sample in a study of vaccination and CD4 T cells after COVID-19. Each CDR3 protein is one row after TCRdb ran MiXCR on the PCR reads. Of approximately 12,000 distinct CDR3 sequences listed, under 65% are singletons. These TCRs' antigens remain unknown. The sequenced sample was cultured CD4+ T cells from blood, obtained after SARS-CoV-2 vaccination. Receptor source: a human donor with COVID-19. Each CDR3 is given with its conserved first and last residue. A D gene is named only where the DNA matches it firmly. Only some rows state a clone size, as once, few, many or a class for expanded clones.

TRBD2,TRBJ2-7,-,TRBV5-4,CASSASGGRYEQYF,TGTGCCAGCAGCGCCAGCGGGGGACGCTACGAGCAGTACTTC
-,TRBJ2-3,-,TRBV6-1,CASSTRSSSTDTQYF,TGTGCCAGCAGCACTAGAAGCAGTAGCACAGATACGCAGTATTTT
TRBD1,TRBJ1-1,few,TRBV6-1,CASSTDRVTEAFF,TGTGCCAGCAGCACAGACAGGGTCACTGAAGCTTTCTTT
TRBD2,TRBJ2-7,once,TRBV6-2/TRBV6-3,CASVSGGAYEQYF,TGTGCCAGCGTTAGCGGGGGGGCCTACGAGCAGTACTTC
-,TRBJ2-7,-,TRBV28,CASSLGLLSYEQYF,TGTGCCAGCAGTTTAGGACTGTTATCCTACGAGCAGTACTTC
-,TRBJ1-3,few,TRBV20-1,CSAIREGVGNTIYF,TGCAGTGCTATCAGGGAGGGAGTAGGAAACACCATATATTTT
-,TRBJ1-5,-,TRBV12-3/TRBV12-4,CASSLRGYQPQHF,TGTGCCAGCAGTTTACGGGGTTATCAGCCCCAGCATTTT
TRBD1,TRBJ2-1,-,TRBV7-2,CASSVPNRGASSYNEQFF,TGTGCCAGCAGCGTCCCAAACAGGGGAGCAAGCTCCTACAATGAGCAGTTCTTC
-,TRBJ1-3,-,TRBV20-1,CSAREPGNTIYF,TGCAGTGCTAGGGAGCCTGGAAACACCATATATTTT
TRBD1,TRBJ2-7,-,TRBV20-1,CSARTGTGVYEQYF,TGCAGTGCTAGAACCGGGACAGGAGTATACGAGCAGTACTTC
-,TRBJ1-2,few,TRBV6-1,CASRTAAGANYGYTF,TGTGCCAGCAGGACCGCGGCAGGAGCTAACTATGGCTACACCTTC
TRBD1,TRBJ1-5,once,TRBV2,CASRLDRGDQPQHF,TGTGCCAGCAGACTAGACAGGGGCGATCAGCCCCAGCATTTT
-,TRBJ2-2,-,TRBV20-1,CSARFMGTGELFF,TGCAGTGCTAGGTTTATGGGCACCGGGGAGCTGTTTTTT
-,TRBJ2-5,-,TRBV19,CASSTRGDGKTQYF,TGTGCCAGTAGTACCCGTGGGGACGGGAAGACCCAGTACTTC
-,TRBJ1-1,few,TRBV27,CASSFLGREAFF,TGTGCCAGCAGTTTTCTGGGTCGTGAAGCTTTCTTT
-,TRBJ2-3,few,TRBV27,CASSLPSNTQYF,TGTGCCAGCAGTCTTCCCTCCAATACGCAGTATTTT
-,TRBJ1-2,-,TRBV25-1,CASRQENYGYTF,TGTGCCAGCAGACAGGAAAACTATGGCTACACCTTC
-,TRBJ1-1,few,TRBV6-5,CASSYSMGIAFF,TGTGCCAGCAGTTACTCGATGGGGATAGCTTTCTTT
-,TRBJ2-2,once,TRBV7-8,CASSLAGRATGELFF,TGTGCCAGCAGCTTAGCGGGCAGGGCCACCGGGGAGCTGTTTTTT
-,TRBJ1-5,-,TRBV20-1,CSARVGGEGWPNQPQHF,TGCAGTGCTAGAGTTGGAGGGGAGGGGTGGCCCAATCAGCCCCAGCATTTT